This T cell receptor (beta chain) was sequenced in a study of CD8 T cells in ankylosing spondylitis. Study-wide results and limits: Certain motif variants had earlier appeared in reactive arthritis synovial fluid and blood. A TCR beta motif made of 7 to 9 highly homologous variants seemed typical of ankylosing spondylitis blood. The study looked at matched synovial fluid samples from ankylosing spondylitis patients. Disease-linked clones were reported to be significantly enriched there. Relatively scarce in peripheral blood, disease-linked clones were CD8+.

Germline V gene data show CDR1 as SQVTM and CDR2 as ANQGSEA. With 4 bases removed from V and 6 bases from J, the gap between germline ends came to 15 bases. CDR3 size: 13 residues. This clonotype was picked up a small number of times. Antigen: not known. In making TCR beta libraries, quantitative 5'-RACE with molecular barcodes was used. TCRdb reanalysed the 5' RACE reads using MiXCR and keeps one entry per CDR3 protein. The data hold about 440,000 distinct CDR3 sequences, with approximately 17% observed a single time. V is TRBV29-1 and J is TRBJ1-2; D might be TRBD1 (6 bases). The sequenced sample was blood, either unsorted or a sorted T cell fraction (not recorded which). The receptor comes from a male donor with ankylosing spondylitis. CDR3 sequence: CSVAWGGANGYTF. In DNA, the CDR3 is TGCAGCGTTGCATGGGGGGGGGCCAATGGCTACACCTTC.